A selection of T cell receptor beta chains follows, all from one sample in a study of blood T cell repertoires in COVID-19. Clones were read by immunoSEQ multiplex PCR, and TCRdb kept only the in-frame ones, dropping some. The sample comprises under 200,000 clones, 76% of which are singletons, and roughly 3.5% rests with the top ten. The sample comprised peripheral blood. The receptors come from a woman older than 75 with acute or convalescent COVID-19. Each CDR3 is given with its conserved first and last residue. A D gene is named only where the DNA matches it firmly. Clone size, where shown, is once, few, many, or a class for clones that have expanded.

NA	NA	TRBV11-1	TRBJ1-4	CASSSSNEKLFF	TGTGCCAGCAGCTCCAGTAATGAAAAACTGTTTTTT
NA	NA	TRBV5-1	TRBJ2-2	CASREIKNTGELFF	TGCGCCAGCAGGGAGATAAAGAACACCGGGGAGCTGTTTTTT
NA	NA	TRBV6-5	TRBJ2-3	CASTRQARDTQYF	TGTGCCAGCACCAGACAGGCCCGGGATACGCAGTATTTT
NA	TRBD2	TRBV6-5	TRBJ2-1	CASRLIAGGFNEQFF	TGTGCCAGCCGCCTAATAGCGGGGGGCTTCAATGAGCAGTTCTTC
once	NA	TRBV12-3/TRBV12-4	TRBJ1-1	CASSAMVNTEAFF	TGTGCCAGCAGTGCGATGGTGAACACTGAAGCTTTCTTT
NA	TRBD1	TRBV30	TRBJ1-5	CAWDRGGNQPQHF	TGTGCCTGGGACAGGGGCGGCAATCAGCCCCAGCATTTT
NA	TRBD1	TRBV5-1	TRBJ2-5	CASTDRGLGETQYF	TGCGCCAGCACCGACAGGGGATTAGGAGAGACCCAGTACTTC
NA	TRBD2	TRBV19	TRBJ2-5	CASSIDGPSGDQETQYF	TGTGCCAGTAGTATAGATGGGCCTAGCGGGGACCAAGAGACCCAGTACTTC
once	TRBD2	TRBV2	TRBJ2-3	CASSEAAGATDTQYF	TGTGCCAGCAGTGAGGCAGCGGGGGCCACAGATACGCAGTATTTT
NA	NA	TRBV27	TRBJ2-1	CASSLGQGEVYNEQFF	TGTGCCAGCAGTTTGGGTCAGGGTGAAGTGTACAATGAGCAGTTCTTC
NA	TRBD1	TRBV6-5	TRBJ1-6	CASRDRNSPLHF	TGTGCCAGCCGGGACAGGAATTCACCCCTCCACTTT
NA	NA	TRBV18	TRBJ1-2	CASSPNRDTNGYGYTF	TGTGCCAGCTCACCAAACAGGGATACTAACGGGTATGGCTACACCTTC
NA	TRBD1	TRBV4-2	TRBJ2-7	CASTKGTGTAYEQYF	TGTGCCAGCACCAAGGGGACAGGAACTGCCTACGAGCAGTACTTC
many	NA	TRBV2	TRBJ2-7	CASSEALGSYEQYF	TGTGCCAGCAGTGAAGCGCTAGGGAGTTACGAGCAGTACTTC
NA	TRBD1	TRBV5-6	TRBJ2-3	CASSFRTGLADTQYF	TGTGCCAGCAGCTTCCGGACAGGGCTCGCAGATACGCAGTATTTT
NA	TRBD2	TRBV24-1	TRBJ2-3	CATSESSGVQGTDTQYF	TGTGCCACCAGTGAGTCTAGCGGGGTACAAGGCACAGATACGCAGTATTTT
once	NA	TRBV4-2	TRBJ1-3	CASSQGLGDPGNTIYF	TGTGCCAGCAGCCAAGGCTTAGGGGATCCAGGAAACACCATATATTTT
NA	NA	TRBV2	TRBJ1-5	CASSGGQTSNQPQHF	TGTGCCAGCAGTGGGGGACAAACTAGCAATCAGCCCCAGCATTTT
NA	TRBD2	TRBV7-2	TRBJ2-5	CASSLESGGETQYF	TGTGCCAGCAGCTTAGAGTCGGGGGGAGAGACCCAGTACTTC
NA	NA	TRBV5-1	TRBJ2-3	CASSLAQDINPTDTQYF	TGCGCCAGCAGCTTGGCCCAGGACATAAACCCCACAGATACGCAGTATTTT
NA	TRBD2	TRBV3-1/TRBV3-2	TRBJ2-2	CASSRLGAGGNTGELFF	TGTGCCAGCAGCCGCTTGGGGGCGGGAGGGAACACCGGGGAGCTGTTTTTT
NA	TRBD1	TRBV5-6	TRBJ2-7	CASSFKIGTESYEQYF	TGTGCCAGCAGCTTCAAGATCGGGACAGAGTCCTACGAGCAGTACTTC
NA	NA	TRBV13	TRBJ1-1	CASSRGAEAFF	TGTGCCAGCAGTCGGGGGGCTGAAGCTTTCTTT
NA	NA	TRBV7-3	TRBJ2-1	CASSPDRNNEQFF	TGTGCCAGCAGCCCTGACAGGAACAATGAGCAGTTCTTC
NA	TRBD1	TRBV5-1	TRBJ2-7	CASSLSRTGRNEQYF	TGCGCCAGCAGCTTGAGTCGGACAGGGCGGAACGAGCAGTACTTC
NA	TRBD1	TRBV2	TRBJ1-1	CASTQDRANTEAFF	TGTGCCAGCACCCAGGACAGGGCGAACACTGAAGCTTTCTTT
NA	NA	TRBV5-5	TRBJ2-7	CASSLEGYEQYF	TGTGCCAGCAGCTTGGAGGGGTACGAGCAGTACTTC
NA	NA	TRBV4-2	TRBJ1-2	CASSPEGDYGYTF	TGTGCCAGCAGCCCCGAAGGGGATTATGGCTACACCTTC
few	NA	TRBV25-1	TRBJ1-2	CASSLGGDGYTF	TGTGCCAGCAGCCTGGGGGGGGATGGCTACACCTTC
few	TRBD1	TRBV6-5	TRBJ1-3	CASTGQGSGNTIYF	TGTGCCAGCACCGGACAGGGGTCTGGAAACACCATATATTTT
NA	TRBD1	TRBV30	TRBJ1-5	CAWSGGQVYQPQHF	TGTGCCTGGAGTGGGGGACAGGTCTATCAGCCCCAGCATTTT
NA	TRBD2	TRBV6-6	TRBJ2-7	CASSGGNQVYEQYF	TGTGCCAGCAGCGGGGGGAATCAGGTCTACGAGCAGTACTTC
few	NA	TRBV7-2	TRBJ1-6	CASSLRLGTNSPLHF	TGTGCCAGCAGCTTACGTTTGGGGACAAATTCACCCCTCCACTTT
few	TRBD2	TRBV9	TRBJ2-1	CASSVELAGGLGYNEQFF	TGTGCCAGCAGCGTAGAACTAGCGGGGGGGCTCGGATACAATGAGCAGTTCTTC
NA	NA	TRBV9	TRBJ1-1	CASSATVYTEAFF	TGTGCCAGCAGCGCTACCGTGTACACTGAAGCTTTCTTT
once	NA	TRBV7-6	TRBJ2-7	CASSSRGGTYEQYF	TGTGCCAGCAGCTCCCGTGGGGGGACCTACGAGCAGTACTTC
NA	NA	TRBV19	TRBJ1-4	CASKDRINEKLFF	TGTGCCAGTAAAGACAGAATTAATGAAAAACTGTTTTTT
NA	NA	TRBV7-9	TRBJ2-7	CASSPLQGIYEQYF	TGTGCCAGCAGCCCCCTTCAGGGGATCTACGAGCAGTACTTC
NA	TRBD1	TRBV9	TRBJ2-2	CASSPLLTGVVTGELFF	TGTGCCAGCAGCCCCCTGTTGACAGGGGTAGTCACCGGGGAGCTGTTTTTT
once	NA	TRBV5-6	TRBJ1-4	CASSRLAGSGSATNEKLFF	TGTGCCAGCAGCCGACTTGCAGGAAGCGGTTCTGCAACTAATGAAAAACTGTTTTTT
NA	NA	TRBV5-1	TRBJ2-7	CASSSSGTPSSSYEQYF	TGCGCCAGCAGCTCCTCCGGGACTCCTAGTAGCTCCTACGAGCAGTACTTC
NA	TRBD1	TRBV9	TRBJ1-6	CASSVWDRPYNSPLHF	TGTGCCAGCAGCGTCTGGGACAGACCTTATAATTCACCCCTCCACTTT
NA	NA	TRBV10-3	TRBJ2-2	CAISDLQAGELFF	TGTGCCATCAGTGACCTTCAGGCCGGGGAGCTGTTTTTT
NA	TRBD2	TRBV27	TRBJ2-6	CASSQYSGGVSGANVLTF	TGTGCCAGCAGTCAATATAGCGGGGGGGTCTCTGGGGCCAACGTCCTGACTTTC
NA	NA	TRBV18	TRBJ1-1	CASSSVGQMNTEAFF	TGTGCCAGCTCATCAGTCGGACAGATGAACACTGAAGCTTTCTTT
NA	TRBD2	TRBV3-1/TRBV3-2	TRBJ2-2	CASSLRTSRNTGELFF	TGTGCCAGCAGCCTTAGGACTAGCAGGAACACCGGGGAGCTGTTTTTT
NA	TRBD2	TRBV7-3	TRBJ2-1	CASSPQPGGYNEQFF	TGTGCCAGCAGCCCCCAACCGGGGGGATACAATGAGCAGTTCTTC
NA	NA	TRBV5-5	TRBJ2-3	CASSLVASSMGDTQYF	TGTGCCAGCAGCTTGGTAGCTAGTTCTATGGGAGATACGCAGTATTTT
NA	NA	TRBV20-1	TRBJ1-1	CSAWEDTEAFF	TGCAGTGCCTGGGAGGACACTGAAGCTTTCTTT
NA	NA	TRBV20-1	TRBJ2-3	CSASREDTQYF	TGCAGTGCTAGTCGGGAAGATACGCAGTATTTT